Included here is one T cell receptor beta chain sequence, with context. Its recognized antigen is unknown. No base-level quality is on record; no much larger clone is a single base apart. The time point tag for this specimen amounts to: cells obtained before transplantation from donor or recipient. CD3+CD4+ and CD3+CD8+ populations were FACS-sorted from unstimulated pre-transplant donor and recipient cells taken from spleen or lymph nodes. Receptors were amplified or captured by the immunoSEQ multiplex PCR assay. In most patients, genomic DNA was isolated using the Qiagen DNeasy Blood and Tissue Kit and sent frozen to Adaptive Biotechnologies for TCR sequencing. For most patients, genomic DNA was subjected to high-throughput TCR-beta CDR3 sequencing by Adaptive Biotechnologies. Processing in the source paper ran as follows. Adaptive's ImmunoSEQ software was the source of the TCR sequencing data for about 20 patients, while three other patients were processed with MiXCR and VDJtools. To correct CD4 versus CD8 sorting errors, sequences present in both subsets at a frequency ratio below 5:1 were removed. CDR3 nucleotide sequences shared by donor and recipient were removed because the origin of these sequences could not be assigned. To be classed as alloreactive, a clone needed at least 2-fold expansion over unstimulated cells and a minimum CFSE-low frequency of 0.002% (template counts) or 0.001% (read counts). A clone was considered mappable if detected in the sequenced pre-transplant spleen, lymph node, or MLR CFSE-low populations of the donor or recipient. The cumulative frequency of alloreactive clones was calculated as a percentage of all sequences, weighted by copy number. TCRdb stores this immuneACCESS table with in-frame sequences only. Part of the clones is absent; in the studies checked, under half of the shortfall reflects unresolved V genes, and no reason is known for the rest. Clone size and the V and J calls come from that table; the DNA yielded D and trimming. In this sample the table shows approximately 50,000 clones, roughly 83% of which occur a single time. The biggest ten clones account for about 0.42% of the sample.

This specimen comes from a study of graft-versus-host responses after intestinal transplantation listed by TCRdb under 2021. Regarding the complete study: The transplants that recipients received were multivisceral, liver-intestinal, or isolated intestinal. Anti-thymocyte globulin induction was given to all recipients, followed by maintenance tacrolimus and steroids for roughly 3 years. Graft-versus-host and host-versus-graft alloreactive T cell clones were tracked in the graft, circulation and bone marrow after intestinal transplantation using bulk TCR-beta CDR3 sequencing. To identify alloreactive clones, pre-transplant mixed lymphocyte reaction products were sequenced and compared with unstimulated pre-transplant donor and recipient T cells. The cohort enrolled 24 intestinal transplant recipients, one of whom was a retransplant, and 3 patients without pretransplant specimens were excluded. A peak of at least 4% donor T cells among recipient peripheral blood mononuclear cells was the definition used for donor T cell macrochimerism. Rather than going through the commercial service, samples from a few later patients were sequenced in-house on an Illumina MiSeq and processed with MiXCR. Here is what the overall study found, with its caveats: Early after transplant, declines in HvG clones were associated with peak levels of circulating GvH clones. The conclusions were limited by the relatively low number and heterogeneity of the intestinal transplant patients. GvH clones were detected in recipient bone marrow, and some of these GvH clones were observed earlier in ileal mucosa or blood, consistent with an intestinal mucosal origin. In the allografts of patients with donor T cell macrochimerism, GvH to HvG T cell clonal ratios were high.

From the cysteine up to the phenylalanine, the CDR3 has a length of 13 residues. Only the CDR3 region is kept as DNA, spanning 39 bases read in frame from base 1. CDR1 and CDR2 were assigned from the germline V gene (reference sequence) as MNHNY and SVGAGI. V loses 6 bases at its end and J loses 6 bases; junction bases beyond the gene matches: 7. This specimen consisted of unstimulated CD4+ T cells sorted from spleen or lymph node cells, obtained before transplant. Recombination connected TRBV6-6 to TRBJ1-2, with 7 bases matching TRBD1. This clonotype originated in a human donor who was the organ donor for an intestinal transplant. The CDR3 corresponds to CASRPGQAHGYTF. The DNA sequence follows: TGTGCCAGCAGACCCGGACAGGCTCATGGCTACACCTTC.